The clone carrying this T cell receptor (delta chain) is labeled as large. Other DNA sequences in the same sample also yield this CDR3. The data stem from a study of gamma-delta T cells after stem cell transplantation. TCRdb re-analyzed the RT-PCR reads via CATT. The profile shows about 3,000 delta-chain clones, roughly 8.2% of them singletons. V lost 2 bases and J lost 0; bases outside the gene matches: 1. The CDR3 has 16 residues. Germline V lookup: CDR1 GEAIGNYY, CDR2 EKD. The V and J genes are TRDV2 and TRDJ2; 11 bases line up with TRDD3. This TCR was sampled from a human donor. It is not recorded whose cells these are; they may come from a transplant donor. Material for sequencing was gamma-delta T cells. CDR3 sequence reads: CACDRLGDTLTAQLFF. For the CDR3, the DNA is TGTGCCTGTGACAGACTGGGGGATACTTTGACAGCACAACTCTTCTTT.